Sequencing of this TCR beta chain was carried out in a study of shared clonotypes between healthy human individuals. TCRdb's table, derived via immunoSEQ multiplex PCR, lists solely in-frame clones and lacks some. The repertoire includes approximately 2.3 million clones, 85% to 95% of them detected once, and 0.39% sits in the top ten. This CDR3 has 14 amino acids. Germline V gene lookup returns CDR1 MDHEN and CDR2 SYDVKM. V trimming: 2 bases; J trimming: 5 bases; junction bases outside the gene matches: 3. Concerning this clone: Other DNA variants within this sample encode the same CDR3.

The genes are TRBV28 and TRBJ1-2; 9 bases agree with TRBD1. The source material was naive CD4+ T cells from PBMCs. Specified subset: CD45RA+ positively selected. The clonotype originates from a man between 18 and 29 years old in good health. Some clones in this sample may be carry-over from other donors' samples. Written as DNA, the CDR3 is TGTGCCAGCAGTTTAGAACAGGGGGCTTATGGCTACACCTTC. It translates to CASSLEQGAYGYTF.